This TCR beta chain was observed in a study of T cell changes during pregnancy in multiple sclerosis. On this clone itself: At the DNA level, this CDR3 is encoded by other sequences in the same sample as well.

Measured with immunoSEQ multiplex PCR; TCRdb has only the in-frame clones, and not every one. The sample includes 37,000 or so clones, roughly 91% of them seen just once. With V trimmed by 3 bases and J by 2 bases, 2 bases remained unmatched. Germline-derived CDR1 and CDR2 are KGHSH and LQKENI. The CDR3 has 14 residues. This receptor was taken from a female donor in good health, enrolled as a control in a pregnancy study. V usage is TRBV18 and J usage is TRBJ1-1; the match to TRBD1 covers 8 bases. The sequenced sample was CD4+ T cells from peripheral blood mononuclear cells, obtained in the second trimester of pregnancy. CDR3 sequence (DNA): TGTGCCAGCTCACCCCAGGGGGCCAACACTGAAGCTTTCTTT. It encodes CASSPQGANTEAFF.